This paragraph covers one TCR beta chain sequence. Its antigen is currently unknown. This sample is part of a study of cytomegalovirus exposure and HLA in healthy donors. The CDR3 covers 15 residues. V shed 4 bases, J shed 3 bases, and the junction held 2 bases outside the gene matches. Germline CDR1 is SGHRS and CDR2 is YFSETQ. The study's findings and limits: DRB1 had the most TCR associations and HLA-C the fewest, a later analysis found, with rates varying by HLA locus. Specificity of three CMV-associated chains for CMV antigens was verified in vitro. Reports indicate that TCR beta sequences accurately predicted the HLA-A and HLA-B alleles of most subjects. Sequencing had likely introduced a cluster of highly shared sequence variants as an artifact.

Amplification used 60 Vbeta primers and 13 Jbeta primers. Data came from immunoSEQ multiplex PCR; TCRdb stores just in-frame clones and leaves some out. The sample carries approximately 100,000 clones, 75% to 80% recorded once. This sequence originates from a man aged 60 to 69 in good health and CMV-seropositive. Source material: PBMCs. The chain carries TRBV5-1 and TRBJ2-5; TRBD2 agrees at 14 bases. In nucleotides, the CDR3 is TGCGCCAGCAGCCGACTAGCGGGGGGGGAAGAGACCCAGTACTTC. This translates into CASSRLAGGEETQYF.